This T cell receptor (beta chain) appears in the sequencing data of a study of cytomegalovirus exposure and HLA in healthy donors. The study's findings and limits: In vitro assays verified that three CMV-associated chains recognized CMV antigens specifically.

Germline lookup yields CDR1 SQVTM and CDR2 ANQGSEA. Unmatched junction bases numbered 12, after V lost 1 base and J lost 1 base. This CDR3 contains 17 residues. Turning to this clone: Its antigen is currently unknown.

Assay used: immunoSEQ multiplex PCR; TCRdb lists only in-frame clones, some missing. The profile shows 45,000 to 55,000 clones, about nine tenths of them singletons. The chain combines TRBV29-1 with TRBJ2-7; 8 bases line up with TRBD1. The sequence came from a woman aged 30 to 39 in good health and CMV-seronegative. Sequencing used PBMCs. In DNA form, the CDR3 reads TGCAGCGTTGAAGTGTCGTATTCCAGGACAGGGTCCTACGAGCAGTACTTC. It specifies CSVEVSYSRTGSYEQYF.